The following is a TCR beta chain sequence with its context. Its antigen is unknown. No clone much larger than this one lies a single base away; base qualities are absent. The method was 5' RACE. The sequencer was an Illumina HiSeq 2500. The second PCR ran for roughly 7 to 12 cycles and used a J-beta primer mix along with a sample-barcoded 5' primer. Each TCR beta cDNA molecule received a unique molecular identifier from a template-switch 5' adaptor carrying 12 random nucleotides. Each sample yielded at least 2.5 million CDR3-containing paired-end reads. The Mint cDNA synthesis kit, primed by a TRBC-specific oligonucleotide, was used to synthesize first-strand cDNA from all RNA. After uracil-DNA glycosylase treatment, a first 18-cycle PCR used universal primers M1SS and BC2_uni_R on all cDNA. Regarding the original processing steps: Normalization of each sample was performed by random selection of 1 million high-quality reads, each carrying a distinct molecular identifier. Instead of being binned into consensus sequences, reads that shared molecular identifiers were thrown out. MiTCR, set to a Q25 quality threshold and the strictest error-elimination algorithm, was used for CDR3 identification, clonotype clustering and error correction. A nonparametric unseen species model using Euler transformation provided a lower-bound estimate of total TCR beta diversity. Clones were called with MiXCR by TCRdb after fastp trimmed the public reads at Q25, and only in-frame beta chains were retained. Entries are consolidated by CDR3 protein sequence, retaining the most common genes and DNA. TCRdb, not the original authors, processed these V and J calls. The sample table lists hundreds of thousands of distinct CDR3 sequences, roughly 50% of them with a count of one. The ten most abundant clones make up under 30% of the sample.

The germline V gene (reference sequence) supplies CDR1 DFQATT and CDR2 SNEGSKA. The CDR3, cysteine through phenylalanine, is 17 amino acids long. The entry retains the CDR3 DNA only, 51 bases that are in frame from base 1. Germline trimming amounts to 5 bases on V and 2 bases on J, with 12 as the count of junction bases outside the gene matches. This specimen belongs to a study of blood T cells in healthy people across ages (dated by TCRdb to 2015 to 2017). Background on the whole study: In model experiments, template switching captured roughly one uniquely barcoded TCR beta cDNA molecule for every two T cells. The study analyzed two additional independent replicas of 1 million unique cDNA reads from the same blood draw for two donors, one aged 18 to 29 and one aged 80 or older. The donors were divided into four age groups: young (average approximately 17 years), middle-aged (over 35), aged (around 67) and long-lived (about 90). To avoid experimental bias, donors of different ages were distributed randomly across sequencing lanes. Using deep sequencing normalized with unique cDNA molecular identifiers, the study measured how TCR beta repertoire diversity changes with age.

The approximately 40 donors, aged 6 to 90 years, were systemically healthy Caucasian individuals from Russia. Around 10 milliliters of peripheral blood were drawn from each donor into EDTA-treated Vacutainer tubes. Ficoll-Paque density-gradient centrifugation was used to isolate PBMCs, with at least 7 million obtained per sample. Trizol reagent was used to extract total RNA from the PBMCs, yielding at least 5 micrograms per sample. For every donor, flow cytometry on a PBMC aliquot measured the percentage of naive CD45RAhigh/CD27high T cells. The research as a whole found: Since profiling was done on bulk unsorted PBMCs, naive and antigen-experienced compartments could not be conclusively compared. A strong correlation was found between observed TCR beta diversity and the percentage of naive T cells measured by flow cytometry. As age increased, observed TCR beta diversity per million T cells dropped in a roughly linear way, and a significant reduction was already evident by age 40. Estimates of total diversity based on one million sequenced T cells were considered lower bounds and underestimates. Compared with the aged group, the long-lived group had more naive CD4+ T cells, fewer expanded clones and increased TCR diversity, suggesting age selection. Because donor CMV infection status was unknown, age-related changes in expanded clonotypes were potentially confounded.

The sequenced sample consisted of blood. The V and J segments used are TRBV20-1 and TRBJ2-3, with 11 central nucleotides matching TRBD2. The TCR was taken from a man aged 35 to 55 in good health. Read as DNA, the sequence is TGCAGTGCTCTCACCCGACTAGCGGGGATGTACACAGATACGCAGTATTTT. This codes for CSALTRLAGMYTDTQYF.